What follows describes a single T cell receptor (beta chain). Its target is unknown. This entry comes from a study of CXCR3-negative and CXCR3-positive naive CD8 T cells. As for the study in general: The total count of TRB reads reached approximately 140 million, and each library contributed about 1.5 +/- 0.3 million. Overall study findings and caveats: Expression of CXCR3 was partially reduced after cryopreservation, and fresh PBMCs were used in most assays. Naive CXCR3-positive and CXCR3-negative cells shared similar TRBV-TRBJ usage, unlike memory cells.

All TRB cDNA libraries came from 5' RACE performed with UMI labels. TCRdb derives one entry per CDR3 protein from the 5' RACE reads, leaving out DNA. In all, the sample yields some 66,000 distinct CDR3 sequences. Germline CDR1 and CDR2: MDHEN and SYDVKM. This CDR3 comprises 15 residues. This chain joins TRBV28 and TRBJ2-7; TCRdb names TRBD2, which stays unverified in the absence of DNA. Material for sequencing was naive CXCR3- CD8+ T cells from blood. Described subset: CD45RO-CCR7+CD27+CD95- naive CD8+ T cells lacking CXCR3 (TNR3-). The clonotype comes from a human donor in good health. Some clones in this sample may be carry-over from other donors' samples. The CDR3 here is CASSYHGTSSYEQYF.